The 28 T cell receptor beta chains presented below share a single source sample, sequenced in a study of monozygotic twins with inflammatory bowel disease. TCRdb processed the 5' RACE reads again and assigns one entry to each CDR3 protein, with no DNA. This repertoire comprises roughly 100,000 distinct CDR3 sequences; its ten largest clones make up around 1.9%. Sequenced input: blood. Receptors originate from a human donor with ulcerative colitis or Crohn's disease, or a healthy co-twin of an affected twin (not recorded which).

The chain is built from TRBV6-2 or TRBV6-3 and TRBJ1-1; TCRdb indicates TRBD1, and absent DNA this call remains unverified. The CDR3 is 16 residues long. From germline, CDR1 is MNHEY and CDR2 SVGEGT. The CDR3 sequence is CASSWWQGERNTEAFF.

This rearrangement joins TRBV7-9 to TRBJ1-1; with no DNA, the TCRdb D assignment of TRBD1 cannot be verified. The V gene's germline CDR1 is SEHNR and CDR2 FQNEAQ (reference sequence). This CDR3 comprises 14 residues. The CDR3 loop reads CASSLEGTGGEAFF.

The genes are TRBV27 and TRBJ2-4; TCRdb's D gene call, TRBD1, goes unchecked for lack of DNA. Germline CDR1 and CDR2: MNHEY and SMNVEV (reference sequence). The CDR3 loop spans 15 amino acids. CDR3 protein: CASSPTWGRQSIQYF.

The V call is TRBV20-1, the J call TRBJ2-7; TCRdb selects TRBD1, and the lack of DNA leaves this call unchecked. Germline V gene sequence: CDR1 DFQATT, CDR2 SNEGSKA (reference sequence). This CDR3 is 11 amino acids long. The CDR3: CRTGIGGEQYF.

The chain joins TRBV2 to TRBJ2-1; no DNA is available, so the TRBD1 call from TCRdb remains unchecked. Per germline, CDR1 SNHLY and CDR2 FYNNEI. The CDR3 contains 13 residues. The CDR3 loop is CARGQGPYNEQFF.

The chain carries TRBV7-2 and TRBJ1-4. The CDR3 length is 12 residues. Per germline, CDR1 SGHTA and CDR2 FQGNSA. The CDR3 reads CASSLWGEKLFF.

The V gene is TRBV12-3 or TRBV12-4, the J gene TRBJ2-5; the D call of TRBD1 rests on TCRdb alone, since no DNA is present to check it. CDR3 length: 15 amino acids. CDR3 region: CASTPPTGGQETQYF.

The rearrangement uses TRBV19 and TRBJ2-6; TCRdb outputs TRBD1, but without DNA this stays unchecked. CDR3 length: 19 residues. Germline-derived CDR1 and CDR2 are LNHDA and SQIVND (reference sequence). The CDR3 reads CASSIQLGTGDSGANVLTF.

The chain joins TRBV15 to TRBJ2-1; TCRdb outputs TRBD2, but without DNA this stays unchecked. Germline V gives CDR1 LNHNV, CDR2 YYDKDF (reference sequence). The CDR3 covers 17 residues. The CDR3 sequence is CATSREKRLAVYNEQFF.

The rearrangement links TRBV24-1 to TRBJ2-3; TCRdb's assignment of TRBD1 cannot be checked, as there is no DNA. Germline V gene lookup returns CDR1 KGHDR and CDR2 SFDVKD. CDR3 length: 17 residues. This CDR3 reads CATSDLGQGSATDTQYF.

The chain couples TRBV4-2 to TRBJ1-1. The CDR3 length is 13 residues. Per germline, CDR1 LGHNA and CDR2 YNFKEQ. CDR3 amino acids: CASSQVEIAEAFF.

This rearrangement joins TRBV6-5 to TRBJ2-7; with no DNA, the TCRdb D assignment of TRBD1 cannot be verified. This CDR3 is built from 12 residues. The germline CDR1 and CDR2 sequences are MNHEY and SVGAGI. The CDR3 is CASSAGTDKQYF.

The chain links TRBV30 to TRBJ2-2. Germline lookup yields CDR1 GTSNPN and CDR2 SVGIG (reference sequence). There are 14 residues in the CDR3. The CDR3 is CAWSVQGGTGELFF.

The rearrangement links TRBV3-1 to TRBJ1-1; without DNA, the TCRdb call of TRBD1 cannot be checked. The CDR3 is 13 residues long. Germline V gene lookup returns CDR1 LGHDT and CDR2 YNNKEL (reference sequence). This CDR3 reads CASSQHRDGEAFF. Using reference TRBV3-1 and TRBJ1-1 for the parts outside the CDR3, the full variable domain is DTAVSQTPKYLVTQMGNDKSIKCEQNLGHDTMYWYKQDSKKFLKIMFSYNNKELIINETVPNRFSPKSPDKAHLNLHINSLELGDSAVYFCASSQHRDGEAFFGQGTRLTVV.

The rearrangement uses TRBV3-1 and TRBJ2-7; TCRdb picks TRBD1, but there is no DNA to check that call. The CDR3 extends over 13 amino acids. Germline CDR1 and CDR2: LGHDT and YNNKEL (reference sequence). CDR3 sequence: CASMQRQSYGQYF.

This chain links TRBV11-3 with TRBJ2-5. Germline V lookup: CDR1 SGHNT, CDR2 YENEEA. This CDR3 comprises 13 residues. CDR3 loop: CASSLGHEETQYF. Filled out from reference TRBV11-3 and TRBJ2-5, the complete variable domain reads EAGVVQSPRYKIIEKKQPVAFWCNPISGHNTLYWYLQNLGQGPELLIRYENEEAVDDSQLPKDRFSAERLKGVDSTLKIQPAELGDSAVYLCASSLGHEETQYFGPGTRLLVL.

This chain joins TRBV20-1 and TRBJ2-2; TCRdb's D gene call, TRBD2, goes unchecked for lack of DNA. This CDR3 comprises 13 residues. The germline gives CDR1 DFQATT, CDR2 SNEGSKA (reference sequence). This CDR3 is CSELAANTGELFF.

The chain has TRBV2 and TRBJ2-4; without DNA, the TCRdb call of TRBD1 cannot be checked. Per germline, CDR1 SNHLY and CDR2 FYNNEI. The CDR3 covers 14 residues. The CDR3 here is CASKGGLAKNMQYF.

V gene TRBV7-8 combines with J gene TRBJ2-3. The CDR3 totals 15 residues. Germline CDR1 SGHVS, CDR2 FQNEAQ. CDR3 region: CASSLALGVSDTQYF.

The rearrangement links TRBV15 to TRBJ2-5; TCRdb proposes TRBD1, but this gene call is untestable without DNA. The CDR3 totals 17 residues. Germline V CDR1 and CDR2: LNHNV, YYDKDF (reference sequence). The CDR3 loop reads CATSRDGPTGVDETQYF.

This chain's CDR3 is CSVTRRGDDYTF. The J gene is TRBJ1-2, the V gene TRBV20-1; TCRdb's D call of TRBD1 is untestable without DNA. The CDR3 runs to 12 residues. Germline V lookup: CDR1 DFQATT, CDR2 SNEGSKA (reference sequence).

The chain has TRBV9 and TRBJ2-7. The CDR3 covers 14 residues. Germline V gene lookup returns CDR1 SGDLS and CDR2 YYNGEE. The CDR3 loop is CASSESGGPYEQYF.

This chain uses TRBV7-9 with TRBJ2-5; TCRdb gives TRBD1 as the D gene, but with no DNA this cannot be confirmed. The length of the CDR3 is 14 residues. From germline, CDR1 is SEHNR and CDR2 FQNEAQ (reference sequence). CDR3 region: CASSFRGTRETQYF.

The chain uses TRBV28 and TRBJ1-2; TCRdb's D call, TRBD1, is unchecked because there is no DNA. Germline-derived CDR1 and CDR2 are MDHEN and SYDVKM. The CDR3 sequence is 15 residues long. CDR3 loop: CASSPFLGGDYGYTF.

The chain's CDR3 is CASSLDHYGYTF. This rearrangement joins TRBV11-2 to TRBJ1-2. Germline V gives CDR1 SGHAT, CDR2 FQNNGV. The CDR3 spans 12 residues. The full variable domain, rest sourced from reference TRBV11-2 and TRBJ1-2, is EAGVAQSPRYKIIEKRQSVAFWCNPISGHATLYWYQQILGQGPKLLIQFQNNGVVDDSQLPKDRFSAERLKGVDSTLKIQPAKLEDSAVYLCASSLDHYGYTFGSGTRLTVV.

The chain recombines TRBV29-1 with TRBJ2-7. CDR3 length: 13 amino acids. Per the germline V gene, CDR1 is SQVTM and CDR2 is ANQGSEA. This CDR3 is CSVYITEIYEQYF.

The CDR3 loop is CASSQLTGVPNTQYF. The chain carries TRBV4-1 and TRBJ2-3; the D gene TCRdb calls, TRBD1, cannot be checked with no DNA. Germline loops: CDR1 MGHRA, CDR2 YSYEKL. CDR3 size: 15 residues.

The chain has TRBV28 and TRBJ1-5; TCRdb returns TRBD1, unconfirmable since there is no DNA. CDR1 and CDR2 from the germline V gene are MDHEN and SYDVKM. This CDR3 is 16 amino acids long. This CDR3 is CASSLTGKGGNQPQHF.